The following is a TCR beta chain sequence with its context. Its target is unknown. TCRdb reprocessed the RT-PCR reads via MiXCR and lists one record per CDR3 protein. The sample consists of more than 450,000 distinct CDR3 sequences, around 11% of them appearing once. These data are taken from a study of response to subunit inactivated influenza vaccine. Findings of the study overall: Authors suggested seasonal influenza vaccinations each recruit few new T cells.

V lost 6 bases and J 7 bases, leaving 15 bases between the germline ends. Germline V lookup: CDR1 SQVTM, CDR2 ANQGSEA. This CDR3 region has 12 residues. This sample also belongs to another study, concerning T cells expressing NK-cell markers. As that study records: As the method of synthesis, 5'RACE template switching with UMIs yielded TCR beta cDNA. Anti-gamma-delta TCR antibody use in several experiments restricted sorting to alpha-beta TCR T cells.

The rearrangement joins TRBV29-1 to TRBJ1-2; unclear D gene. The sequencing here drew on PBMCs from blood, taken on the day of vaccination. The TCR comes from a man aged 45-65 years who received an inactivated influenza vaccine. CDR3 residues: CSVVKLDAGYTF. The CDR3 DNA reads TGCAGCGTCGTGAAATTGGACGCTGGCTACACCTTC.